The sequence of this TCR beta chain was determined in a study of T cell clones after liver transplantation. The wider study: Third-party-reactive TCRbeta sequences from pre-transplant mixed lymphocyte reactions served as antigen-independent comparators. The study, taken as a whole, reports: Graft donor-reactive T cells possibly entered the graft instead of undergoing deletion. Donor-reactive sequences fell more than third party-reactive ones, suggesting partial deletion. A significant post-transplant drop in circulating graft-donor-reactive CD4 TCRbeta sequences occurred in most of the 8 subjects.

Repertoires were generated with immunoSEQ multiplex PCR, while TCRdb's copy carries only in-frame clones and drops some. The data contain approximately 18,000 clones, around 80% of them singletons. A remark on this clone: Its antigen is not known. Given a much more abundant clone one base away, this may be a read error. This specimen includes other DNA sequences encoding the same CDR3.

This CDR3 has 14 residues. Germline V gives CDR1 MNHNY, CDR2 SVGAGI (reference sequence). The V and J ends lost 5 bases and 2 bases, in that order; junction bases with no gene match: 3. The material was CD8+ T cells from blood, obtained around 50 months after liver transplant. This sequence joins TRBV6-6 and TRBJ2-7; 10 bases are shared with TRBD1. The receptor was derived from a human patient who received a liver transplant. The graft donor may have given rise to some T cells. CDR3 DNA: TGTGCCAGCAGTCCCGGACAGGGGGCCTACGAGCAGTACTTC. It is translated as CASSPGQGAYEQYF.